The 25 T cell receptor beta chains in this list originate from one sample, sequenced in a study of human T cells and chemical hapten exposure. Specified time point: patch test 3, about 24 weeks after DPC sensitization. The treatment here: therapeutic diphenylcyclopropenone sensitization with weekly scalp DPC. TCRdb recomputed calls from the RACE reads with MiXCR, one row per CDR3 protein. The table includes roughly 100,000 distinct CDR3 sequences, under 40% detected once. The source material was whole blood, sampled in connection with sensitization to the hapten diphenylcyclopropenone (DPC). The receptor source for this set is a man in his forties with alopecia areata. Some clones in this sample may be carry-over from other donors' samples.

This clonotype has a handful of counts. The chain uses TRBV20-1 and TRBJ2-7; 10 nucleotides agree with TRBD1. Germline V gene lookup returns CDR1 DFQATT and CDR2 SNEGSKA (reference sequence). The CDR3 runs 14 residues. Losses at the gene ends were 3 bases for V and 2 bases for J; bases not matched to a gene: 4. CDR3 protein: CSARKGTGAYEQYF. The CDR3 region has the DNA TGCAGTGCTAGGAAAGGGACAGGGGCCTACGAGCAGTACTTC.

This clonotype was counted only a few times. A junction end diverges from the germline sequence, so it may reflect a read error. The chain is built from TRBV7-7 and TRBJ2-5, with D possibly matching TRBD2 (5 bases). The CDR3 is 14 amino acids. CDR1 is SSHAT, CDR2 FNYEAQ, per germline (reference sequence). CDR3 nucleotides: TGTGCTAGCAGCTTAGGACTCCCGGGGGAGACCCAGTACTTC. This gives the protein CASSLGLPGETQYF.

The chain joins TRBV12-3 or TRBV12-4 to TRBJ2-3; TRBD1 is a possible D gene (6 bases). This CDR3 comprises 15 residues. Trimming took off 4 bases at V and 4 bases at J, with 15 bases between the two ends. The CDR3 region has the DNA TGTGCCAGCAGTTCTGGCAGGGGAGATTCAGATACGCAGTATTTT. Encoded protein: CASSSGRGDSDTQYF.

This clonotype has just a few counts. The V call is TRBV28, the J call TRBJ2-2; possible D gene TRBD1, 6 bases. CDR1 is MDHEN and CDR2 is SYDVKM in the germline V gene. The CDR3 length is 15 residues. With 6 bases removed from V and 2 bases from J, the gap between germline ends came to 13 bases. The CDR3 sequence: CASSSGQYNTGELFF. The CDR3 coding sequence is TGTGCCAGCAGCTCAGGACAGTACAACACCGGGGAGCTGTTTTTT.

This clonotype was recorded at least ten times. The V call is TRBV5-1, the J call TRBJ2-5; D is unresolved. Germline assignment: CDR1 SGHRS and CDR2 YFSETQ. The CDR3 is 14 amino acids. The V gene lost 4 bases and the J gene lost 4 bases, with 14 bases spanning the gap. The CDR3 sequence: CASSPVGSTETQYF. Written as DNA, the CDR3 is TGCGCCAGCAGCCCTGTGGGGTCTACAGAGACCCAGTACTTC. The full variable domain, rest sourced from reference TRBV5-1 and TRBJ2-5, is KAGVTQTPRYLIKTRGQQVTLSCSPISGHRSVSWYQQTPGQGLQFLFEYFSETQRNKGNFPGRFSGRQFSNSRSEMNVSTLELGDSALYLCASSPVGSTETQYFGPGTRLLVL.

This sequence joins TRBV29-1 and TRBJ1-1; 7 bases match TRBD1. Germline V lookup: CDR1 SQVTM, CDR2 ANQGSEA. V dropped 2 bases and J dropped 1; count of bases not matched to a gene: 4. This CDR3 region has 14 residues. CDR3 coding DNA: TGCAGCGTTGAAAAGGGGGCCGGGAACACTGAAGCTTTCTTT. Amino acids: CSVEKGAGNTEAFF.

This clonotype was counted only a few times. V gene TRBV5-5 combines with J gene TRBJ2-7; TRBD2 matches 11 bases. The CDR3 is 15 amino acids. The V gene's germline CDR1 is SGHKS and CDR2 YYEKEE (reference sequence). The V gene end was trimmed by 1 base and the J gene end by 7 bases; junction bases not matched to a gene: 7. CDR3 region: CASSLRLAGGWEQYF. DNA of the CDR3: TGTGCCAGCAGCTTGAGGCTAGCGGGAGGATGGGAGCAGTACTTC.

The V and J genes are TRBV15 and TRBJ2-3; unclear D gene. Trimming took 3 bases from V and 2 from J, leaving 9 bases between them. The CDR3 runs 14 residues. The germline V gene has CDR1 LNHNV and CDR2 YYDKDF (reference sequence). The CDR3 bases are TGTGCCACCAGCAGCGACCATCCCACAGATACGCAGTATTTT. Protein product: CATSSDHPTDTQYF. Based on the CDR3 plus reference TRBV15 and TRBJ2-3, the full variable domain is DAMVIQNPRYQVTQFGKPVTLSCSQTLNHNVMYWYQQKSSQAPKLLFHYYDKDFNNEADTPDNFQSRRPNTSFCFLDIRSPGLGDTAMYLCATSSDHPTDTQYFGPGTRLTVL.

The V call is TRBV28, the J call TRBJ2-7; 7 nucleotides align to TRBD1. This CDR3 has 13 amino acids. V lost 4 bases and J lost 4; bases outside the gene matches: 4. CDR1 MDHEN and CDR2 SYDVKM come from the germline V gene. The CDR3 DNA reads as TGTGCCAGCAGTTGGACAGGACCTTACGAGCAGTACTTC. Translated: CASSWTGPYEQYF.

The chain joins TRBV28 to TRBJ1-1; D unclear. Deletions cut 4 bases from V and 8 bases from J, with 8 bases between. There are 11 residues in the CDR3. The germline V gene has CDR1 MDHEN and CDR2 SYDVKM. CDR3 in amino acids: CASSSVLEAFF. DNA for the CDR3: TGTGCCAGCAGTTCTGTACTCGAAGCTTTCTTT. The entire variable domain, with the rest obtained from reference TRBV28 and TRBJ1-1, is as follows: DVKVTQSSRYLVKRTGEKVFLECVQDMDHENMFWYRQDPGLGLRLIYFSYDVKMKEKGDIPEGYSVSREKKERFSLILESASTNQTSMYLCASSSVLEAFFGQGTRLTVV.

This clonotype was seen just once. The gene calls are TRBV5-8 and TRBJ1-5; the D gene is possibly TRBD1 (6 bases). Trimming left V 4 bases short and J 3 bases short, with 14 bases between. There are 15 residues in the CDR3. Germline lookup yields CDR1 SGHTS and CDR2 YDEGEE. The CDR3 region is CASSPGSGDNQPQHF. CDR3 bases: TGTGCCAGCAGCCCCGGGTCAGGGGACAATCAGCCCCAGCATTTT.

This clonotype was found many times. The chain joins TRBV27 to TRBJ1-5; TRBD1 is a possible D gene (6 bases). Germline assignment: CDR1 MNHEY and CDR2 SMNVEV (reference sequence). The CDR3 extends over 15 amino acids. V was shortened by 5 bases and J by 7 bases, with 18 bases between the two germline ends. This CDR3 is CASSPTSGGGQPQHF. As DNA, the CDR3 is TGTGCCAGCAGTCCAACATCTGGGGGCGGGCAGCCCCAGCATTTT.

This clonotype occurred a few times. J is TRBJ2-7 and V is TRBV6-2 or TRBV6-3; TRBD1 matches at 10 bases. Germline CDR1 and CDR2: MNHEY and SVGEGT. The CDR3 is made up of 14 amino acids. V lost 4 bases, J lost 6 bases, and 6 bases stayed unmatched. CDR3 DNA: TGTGCCAGCAGTTCTAGAGGGACAGGGGTCGAGCAGTACGTC. Translated: CASSSRGTGVEQYV.

The CDR3, as DNA: TGTGCCAGCAGTTTTAGGGACGGAAGATCGGGGGGAGGGGAGCAGTACTTC. It encodes CASSFRDGRSGGGEQYF. J is TRBJ2-7 and V is TRBV12-3 or TRBV12-4, with 7 bases that match TRBD2. The CDR3 contains 17 residues. The V gene end was trimmed by 3 bases and the J gene end by 7 bases; junction bases not matched to a gene: 18.

This clonotype occurred a few times. This chain uses TRBV5-1 with TRBJ1-6; D is possibly TRBD1 (5 bases). The germline V and J ends were trimmed by 1 base and 5 bases, with 7 bases remaining between them. From germline, CDR1 is SGHRS and CDR2 YFSETQ. This CDR3 contains 14 residues. The CDR3 bases are TGCGCCAGCAGCTTGAGACAGAATAATTCACCCCTCCACTTT. Translated, it gives CASSLRQNNSPLHF.

V and J are TRBV20-1 and TRBJ2-1, with 9 bases lining up with TRBD2. This CDR3 comprises 13 residues. CDR1 is DFQATT, CDR2 SNEGSKA, per germline (reference sequence). V shed 5 bases and J 4 bases; nucleotides not matched to a gene: 3. The CDR3: CSALGLAYNEQFF. The CDR3 DNA follows: TGCAGTGCTCTCGGACTAGCGTACAATGAGCAGTTCTTC.

The chain joins TRBV5-1 to TRBJ2-5, with 9 bases fitting TRBD1. CDR3 length: 14 residues. Trimming removed 5 bases from V and 4 bases from J; junction bases left unmatched: 6. The V gene's germline CDR1 is SGHRS and CDR2 YFSETQ. This CDR3 reads CASSSGQGSETQYF. The DNA of the CDR3 is TGCGCCAGCAGTTCGGGACAGGGTTCAGAGACCCAGTACTTC.

This chain links TRBV7-2 with TRBJ1-5; TRBD1 aligns across 7 bases. The CDR3 spans 15 residues. Germline loops: CDR1 SGHTA, CDR2 FQGNSA. V dropped 0 bases and J dropped 7; count of bases not matched to a gene: 6. CDR3: CASSLASGGGQPQHF. In nucleotides, the CDR3 is TGTGCCAGCAGCTTAGCATCAGGGGGAGGACAGCCCCAGCATTTT.

V is TRBV7-8 and J is TRBJ1-5; 8 positions match TRBD1. V dropped 4 bases and J dropped 1; count of bases not matched to a gene: 6. There are 16 residues in the CDR3. In germline, CDR1 is SGHVS, CDR2 FQNEAQ. The CDR3, as DNA: TGTGCCAGCAGCTCCCTCCAGGGGGCGAGCAATCAGCCCCAGCATTTT. It codes for CASSSLQGASNQPQHF.

With respect to this clonotype: One end of the junction is discordant with germline, which a read error may explain. The chain employs TRBV12-3 or TRBV12-4 and TRBJ2-1; 11 bases map to TRBD2. This CDR3 contains 16 residues. As DNA, the CDR3 is TGTGCCAGCAGGGGGCTATATGGTAGCGGGAGGGTCCTAGAGATCTTC. Its protein is CASRGLYGSGRVLEIF.

This clonotype was counted between two and nine times. The chain couples TRBV12-3 or TRBV12-4 to TRBJ2-5; D possibly corresponds to TRBD1 (5 bases). Trimming left V 4 bases short and J 4 bases short, with 7 bases between. The CDR3 totals 12 residues. CDR3 region: CASSSRGETQYF. The CDR3 DNA reads as TGTGCCAGCAGTTCTAGGGGAGAGACCCAGTACTTC.

This clonotype was picked up a small number of times. The rearrangement joins TRBV11-3 to TRBJ2-3; 7 bases agree with TRBD2. Germline-derived CDR1 and CDR2 are SGHNT and YENEEA. This CDR3 spans 16 amino acids. J gave up 4 bases and V 0 bases, and 7 bases lay outside the gene matches. The CDR3 DNA reads as TGTGCCAGCAGCTTAGATGGCGGGAGAACCGCAGATACGCAGTATTTT. Encoded protein: CASSLDGGRTADTQYF.

This clonotype was observed a single time. The chain employs TRBV29-1 and TRBJ2-1; D unclear. Per the germline V gene, CDR1 is SQVTM and CDR2 is ANQGSEA. There are 12 residues in the CDR3. V gave up 3 bases and J gave up 6 bases, with 9 bases separating them. CDR3 sequence reads: CSVDPGGNEQFF. Written as DNA, the CDR3 is TGCAGCGTTGACCCGGGCGGCAATGAGCAGTTCTTC.

This chain links TRBV14 with TRBJ2-3; TRBD2 agrees at 7 bases. Germline V gene data show CDR1 as SGHDN and CDR2 as FVKESK. The CDR3 consists of 16 residues. V lost 1 base and J lost 5; bases outside the gene matches: 9. As DNA, the CDR3 is TGTGCCAGCAGCCAAGTAGTGAGCGGGGCTCGAGATACGCAGTATTTT. Translated: CASSQVVSGARDTQYF. The entire variable domain, with the rest obtained from reference TRBV14 and TRBJ2-3, is as follows: EAGVTQFPSHSVIEKGQTVTLRCDPISGHDNLYWYRRVMGKEIKFLLHFVKESKQDESGMPNNRFLAERTGGTYSTLKVQPAELEDSGVYFCASSQVVSGARDTQYFGPGTRLTVL.

The chain carries TRBV12-5 and TRBJ2-5; 7 bases fit TRBD1. The CDR3 loop spans 14 amino acids. The V gene end was trimmed by 4 bases and the J gene end by 4 bases; junction bases not matched to a gene: 6. Germline CDR1 LGHNT, CDR2 FRNRAP. The CDR3 sequence: CASGSQGNAETQYF. The CDR3 DNA follows: TGTGCTAGTGGTTCACAGGGGAACGCAGAGACCCAGTACTTC.